This paragraph covers one T cell receptor (beta chain) sequence. Its antigen remains unknown. The 120-subject validation cohort, separate from the approximately 670-subject first cohort, included the donors. This entry belongs to a study of cytomegalovirus exposure and HLA in healthy donors. Whole-study findings and limits: Specificity of a few CMV-associated chains for CMV antigens was verified in vitro. Reportedly, diagnosis of cytomegalovirus status by the classifier showed high specificity and sensitivity.

Germline V lookup: CDR1 LNHDA, CDR2 SQIVND (reference sequence). The CDR3 extends over 13 amino acids. Trimming shortened V by 8 bases and J by 1 base, and 11 bases separated the two germline ends. Assay used: immunoSEQ multiplex PCR; TCRdb lists only in-frame clones, some missing. The table records some 86,000 clones, 90% to 95% of them present only once. The source is a woman aged 30 to 39 in good health and CMV-seronegative. Sequencing input: PBMCs. The chain links TRBV19 to TRBJ1-1; possible D gene TRBD1, 5 bases. The CDR3 here is CASGDRPNTEAFF. In DNA, the CDR3 is TGTGCCAGTGGCGACAGACCGAACACTGAAGCTTTCTTT.